The source of this TCR beta chain is a study of response to subunit inactivated influenza vaccine. Deletions cut 2 bases from V and 2 bases from J, with 10 bases between. Germline V gene sequence: CDR1 ENHRY, CDR2 SYGVKD. This CDR3 spans 15 amino acids. TCRdb independently ran MiXCR on the RT-PCR reads; one entry per CDR3 protein. The repertoire holds hundreds of thousands of distinct CDR3 sequences, 15% to 18% seen once, with 11% in the top ten. Sample: PBMCs from blood, taken roughly 13 days after vaccination. This TCR derives from a man in his forties or fifties who received an inactivated influenza vaccine. The chain carries TRBV10-3 and TRBJ1-5; no definite D call. CDR3 DNA: TGTGCCATCAGTGAGGGCGGAGATCGCAATCAGCCCCAGCATTTT. Amino acids: CAISEGGDRNQPQHF.